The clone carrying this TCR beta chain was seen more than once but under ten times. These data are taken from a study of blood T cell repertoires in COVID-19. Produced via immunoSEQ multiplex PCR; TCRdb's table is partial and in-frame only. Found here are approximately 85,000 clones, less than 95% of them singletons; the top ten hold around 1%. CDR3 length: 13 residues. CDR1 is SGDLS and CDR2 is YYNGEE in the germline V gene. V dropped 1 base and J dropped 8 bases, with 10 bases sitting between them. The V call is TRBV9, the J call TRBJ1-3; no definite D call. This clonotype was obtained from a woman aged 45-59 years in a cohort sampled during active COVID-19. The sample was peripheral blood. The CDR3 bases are TGTGCCAGCAGCGTACGGGGTTTGGACACCATATATTTT. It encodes CASSVRGLDTIYF.